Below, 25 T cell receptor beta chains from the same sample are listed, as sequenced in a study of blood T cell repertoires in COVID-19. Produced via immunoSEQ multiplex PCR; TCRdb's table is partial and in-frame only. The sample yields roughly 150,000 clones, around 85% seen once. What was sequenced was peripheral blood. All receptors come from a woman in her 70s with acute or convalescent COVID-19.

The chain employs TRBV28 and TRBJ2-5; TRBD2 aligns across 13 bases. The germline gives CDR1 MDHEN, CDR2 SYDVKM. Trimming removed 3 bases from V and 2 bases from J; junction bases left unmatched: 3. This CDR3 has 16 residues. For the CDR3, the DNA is TGTGCCAGCAGTTTGTTGGGACTAGCGGGACAAGAGACCCAGTACTTC. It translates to CASSLLGLAGQETQYF.

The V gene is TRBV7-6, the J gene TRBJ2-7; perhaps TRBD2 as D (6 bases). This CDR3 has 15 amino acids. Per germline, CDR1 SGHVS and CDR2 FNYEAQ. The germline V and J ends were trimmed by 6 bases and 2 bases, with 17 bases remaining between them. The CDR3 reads CASSPGTSRAYEQYF. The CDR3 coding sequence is TGTGCCAGCAGTCCCGGTACTAGCCGCGCCTACGAGCAGTACTTC.

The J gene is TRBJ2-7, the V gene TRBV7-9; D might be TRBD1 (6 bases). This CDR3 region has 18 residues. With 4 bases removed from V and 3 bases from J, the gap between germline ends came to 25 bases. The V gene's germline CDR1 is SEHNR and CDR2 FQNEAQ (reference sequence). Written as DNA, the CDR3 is TGTGCCAGCAGCTCGCCAGGGACAAGCTCAACAAAAGGCTACGAGCAGTACTTC. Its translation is CASSSPGTSSTKGYEQYF.

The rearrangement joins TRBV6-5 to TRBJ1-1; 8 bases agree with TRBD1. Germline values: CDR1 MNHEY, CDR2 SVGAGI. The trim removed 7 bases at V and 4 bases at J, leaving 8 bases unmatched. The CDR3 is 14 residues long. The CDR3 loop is CASNPTGVSTEAFF. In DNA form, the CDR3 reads TGTGCCAGCAATCCGACAGGGGTTAGCACTGAAGCTTTCTTT.

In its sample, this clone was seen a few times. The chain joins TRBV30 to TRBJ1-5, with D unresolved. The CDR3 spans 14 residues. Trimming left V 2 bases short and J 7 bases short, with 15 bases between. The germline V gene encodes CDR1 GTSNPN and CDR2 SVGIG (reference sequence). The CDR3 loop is CAWSPGPFGQPQHF. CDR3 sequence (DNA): TGTGCCTGGAGTCCAGGCCCCTTTGGGCAGCCCCAGCATTTT.

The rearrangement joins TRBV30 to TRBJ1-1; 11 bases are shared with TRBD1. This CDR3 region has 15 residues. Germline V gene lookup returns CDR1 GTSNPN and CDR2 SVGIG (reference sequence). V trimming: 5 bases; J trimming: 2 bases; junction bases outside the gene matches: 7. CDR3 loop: CAWGTGGNRNTEAFF. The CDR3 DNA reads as TGTGCCTGGGGGACAGGGGGGAATCGTAACACTGAAGCTTTCTTT.

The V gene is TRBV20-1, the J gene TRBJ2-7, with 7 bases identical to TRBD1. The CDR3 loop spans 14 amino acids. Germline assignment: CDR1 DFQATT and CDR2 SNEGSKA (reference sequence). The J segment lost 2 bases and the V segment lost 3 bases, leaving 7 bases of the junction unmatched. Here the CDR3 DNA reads TGCAGTGCTAGTAGACAGGGCCTCGCCTACGAGCAGTACTTC. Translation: CSASRQGLAYEQYF.

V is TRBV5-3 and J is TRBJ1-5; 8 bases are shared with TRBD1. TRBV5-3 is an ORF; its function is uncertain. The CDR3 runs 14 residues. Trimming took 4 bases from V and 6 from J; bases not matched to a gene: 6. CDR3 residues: CARSPTGARQPQHF. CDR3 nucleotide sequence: TGTGCCAGAAGCCCGACAGGGGCACGTCAGCCCCAGCATTTT.

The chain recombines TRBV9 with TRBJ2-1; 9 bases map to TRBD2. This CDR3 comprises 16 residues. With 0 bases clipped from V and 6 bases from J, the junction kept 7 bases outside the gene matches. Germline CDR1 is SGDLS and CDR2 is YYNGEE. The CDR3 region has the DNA TGTGCCAGCAGCGTAGTGCTAGCGGGGACCCTCAATGAGCAGTTCTTC. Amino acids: CASSVVLAGTLNEQFF.

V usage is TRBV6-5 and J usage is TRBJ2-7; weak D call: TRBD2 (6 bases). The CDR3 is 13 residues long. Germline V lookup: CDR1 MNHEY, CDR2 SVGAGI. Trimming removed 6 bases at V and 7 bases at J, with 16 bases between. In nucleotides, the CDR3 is TGTGCCAGCAGGGCGGGAAGAGTCCAGGAGCAGTACTTC. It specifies CASRAGRVQEQYF.

The CDR3, as DNA: TGCGCCAGCAGCCAAGGAAGTAGGGGGGGGAATGAGCAGTTCTTC. Protein sequence: CASSQGSRGGNEQFF. The chain recombines TRBV4-3 with TRBJ2-1; tentative D call: TRBD2 (7 bases). This CDR3 has 15 amino acids. CDR1 is LGHNA, CDR2 YSLEER, per germline. V was shortened by 1 base and J by 7 bases, with 14 bases between the two germline ends.

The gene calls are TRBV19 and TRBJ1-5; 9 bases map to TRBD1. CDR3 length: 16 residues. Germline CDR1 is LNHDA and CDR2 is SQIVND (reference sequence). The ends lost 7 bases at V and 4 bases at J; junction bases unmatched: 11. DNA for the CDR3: TGTGCCAGTAACACCTTACCGGGACAGGGAAATCAGCCCCAGCATTTT. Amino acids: CASNTLPGQGNQPQHF.

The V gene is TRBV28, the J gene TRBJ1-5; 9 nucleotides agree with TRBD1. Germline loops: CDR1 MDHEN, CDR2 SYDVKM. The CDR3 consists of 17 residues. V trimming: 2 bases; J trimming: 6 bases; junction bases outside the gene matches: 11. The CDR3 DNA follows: TGTGCCAGCAGTTTAGAAGCTGTTGGGACAGGGTCTCAGCCCCAGCATTTT. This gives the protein CASSLEAVGTGSQPQHF.

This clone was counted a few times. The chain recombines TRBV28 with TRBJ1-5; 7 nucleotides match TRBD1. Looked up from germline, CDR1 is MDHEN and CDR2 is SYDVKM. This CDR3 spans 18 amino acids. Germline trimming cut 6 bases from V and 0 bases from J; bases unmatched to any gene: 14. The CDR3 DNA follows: TGTGCCAGCAGAAACCGGGACAGAACTACCTATAGCAATCAGCCCCAGCATTTT. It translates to CASRNRDRTTYSNQPQHF.

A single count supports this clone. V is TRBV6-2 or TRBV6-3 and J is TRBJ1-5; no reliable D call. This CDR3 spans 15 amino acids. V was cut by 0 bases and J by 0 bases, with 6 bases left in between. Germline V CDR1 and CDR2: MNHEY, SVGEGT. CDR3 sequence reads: CASSYSGYSNQPQHF. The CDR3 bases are TGTGCCAGCAGTTACTCCGGGTATAGCAATCAGCCCCAGCATTTT.

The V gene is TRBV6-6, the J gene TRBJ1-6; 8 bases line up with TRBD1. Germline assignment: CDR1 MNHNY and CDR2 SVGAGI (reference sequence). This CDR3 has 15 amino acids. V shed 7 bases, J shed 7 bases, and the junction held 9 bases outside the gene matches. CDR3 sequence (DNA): TGTGCCAGCAACCGAGGACAGGGTGGGAATTCACCCCTCCACTTT. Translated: CASNRGQGGNSPLHF.

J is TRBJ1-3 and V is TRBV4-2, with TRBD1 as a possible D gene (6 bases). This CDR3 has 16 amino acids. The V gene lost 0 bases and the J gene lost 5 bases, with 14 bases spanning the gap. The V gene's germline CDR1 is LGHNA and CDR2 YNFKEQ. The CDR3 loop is CASSQENTGTRNTIYF. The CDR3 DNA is TGTGCCAGCAGCCAAGAGAATACAGGGACTAGAAACACCATATATTTT.

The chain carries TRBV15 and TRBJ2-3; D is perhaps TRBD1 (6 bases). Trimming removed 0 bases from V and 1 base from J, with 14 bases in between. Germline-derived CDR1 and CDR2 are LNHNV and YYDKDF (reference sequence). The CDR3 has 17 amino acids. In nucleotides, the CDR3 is TGTGCCACCAGCAGAGATCGCCCAGGGGCGGGCACAGATACGCAGTATTTT. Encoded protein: CATSRDRPGAGTDTQYF.

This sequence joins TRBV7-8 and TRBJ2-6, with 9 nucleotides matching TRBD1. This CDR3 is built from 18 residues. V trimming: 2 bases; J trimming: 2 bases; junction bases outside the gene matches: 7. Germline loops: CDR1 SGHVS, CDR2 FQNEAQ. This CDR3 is CASSLPPGQGTGANVLTF. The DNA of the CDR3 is TGTGCCAGCAGCTTACCTCCGGGACAGGGAACTGGGGCCAACGTCCTGACTTTC.

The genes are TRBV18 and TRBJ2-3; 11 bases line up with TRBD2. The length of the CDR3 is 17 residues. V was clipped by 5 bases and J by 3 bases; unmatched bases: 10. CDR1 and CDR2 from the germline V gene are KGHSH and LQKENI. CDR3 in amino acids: CASSSNLAGGRTDTQYF. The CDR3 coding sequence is TGTGCCAGCTCATCAAATCTAGCGGGAGGAAGGACAGATACGCAGTATTTT.

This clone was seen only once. CDR3 residues: CASSQDRVGNQPQHF. For the CDR3, the DNA is TGCGCCAGCAGCCAAGACAGGGTGGGCAATCAGCCCCAGCATTTT. The V and J genes are TRBV4-1 and TRBJ1-5; D possibly corresponds to TRBD1 (5 bases). The germline gives CDR1 MGHRA, CDR2 YSYEKL. The V end lost 0 bases, the J end lost 2 bases, and 8 bases lay between the germline ends. This CDR3 has 15 residues.

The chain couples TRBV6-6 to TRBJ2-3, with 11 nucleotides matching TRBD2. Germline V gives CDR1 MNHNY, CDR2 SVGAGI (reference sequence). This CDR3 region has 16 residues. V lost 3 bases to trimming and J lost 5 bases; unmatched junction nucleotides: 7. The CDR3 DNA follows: TGTGCCAGCAGTTATTCTAGCGGGGGGTCTGGAGATACGCAGTATTTT. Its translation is CASSYSSGGSGDTQYF.

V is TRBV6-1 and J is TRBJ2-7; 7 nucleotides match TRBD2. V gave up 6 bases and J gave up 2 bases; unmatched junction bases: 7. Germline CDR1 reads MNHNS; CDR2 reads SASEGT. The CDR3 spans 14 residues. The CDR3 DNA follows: TGTGCCAGCAGAGGGAGGGGAACCACCTACGAGCAGTACTTC. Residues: CASRGRGTTYEQYF.

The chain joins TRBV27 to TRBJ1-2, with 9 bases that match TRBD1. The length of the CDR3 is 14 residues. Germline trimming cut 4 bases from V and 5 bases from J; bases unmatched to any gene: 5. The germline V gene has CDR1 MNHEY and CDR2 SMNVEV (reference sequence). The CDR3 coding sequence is TGTGCCAGCAGTTACACGGGACAGGGTTATGGCTACACCTTC. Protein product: CASSYTGQGYGYTF.

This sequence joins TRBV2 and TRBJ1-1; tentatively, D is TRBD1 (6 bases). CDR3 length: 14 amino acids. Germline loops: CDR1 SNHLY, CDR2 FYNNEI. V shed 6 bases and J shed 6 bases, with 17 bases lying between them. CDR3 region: CASSWTARVAEAFF. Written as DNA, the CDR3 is TGTGCCAGCAGCTGGACAGCCCGAGTGGCTGAAGCTTTCTTT.